A single sample gave rise to the 32 T cell receptor beta chains below, sequenced in a study of OX40 agonist ivuxolimab in advanced cancers. This table comes from immunoSEQ multiplex PCR, and its TCRdb copy is limited to in-frame clones, with some not included. This table holds approximately 79,000 clones, roughly 86% found once. The sample in question was CD4+ or CD8+ T cells sorted from blood, obtained in a trial of the OX40 agonist ivuxolimab. The receptors originated from an adult with an advanced solid tumor such as melanoma, head and neck, liver or kidney cancer.

V is TRBV11-2 and J is TRBJ2-7; either TRBD1 or TRBD2 may supply D (6 bases each). CDR1 is SGHAT, CDR2 FQNNGV, per germline. This CDR3 contains 17 residues. V was cut by 4 bases and J by 0 bases, with 19 bases left in between. The chain's CDR3 is CASSSLRGRPSSYEQYF. The CDR3 DNA is TGTGCCAGCAGCTCCCTCCGGGGGCGCCCCTCCTCCTACGAGCAGTACTTC.

The chain's CDR3 is CASSDQGGDEQFF. In nucleotides, the CDR3 is TGTGCCAGCAGTGACCAGGGAGGCGATGAGCAGTTCTTC. The genes are TRBV2 and TRBJ2-1; perhaps TRBD2 as D (6 bases). In germline, CDR1 is SNHLY, CDR2 FYNNEI. V lost 3 bases, J lost 8 bases, and 11 bases lay in between. The CDR3 loop spans 13 amino acids. The variable domain in full, completed from reference TRBV2 and TRBJ2-1, reads EPEVTQTPSHQVTQMGQEVILRCVPISNHLYFYWYRQILGQKVEFLVSFYNNEISEKSEIFDDQFSVERPDGSNFTLKIRSTKLEDSAMYFCASSDQGGDEQFFGPGTRLTVL.

V is TRBV10-3 and J is TRBJ2-5, with TRBD2 matching over 8 bases. Trimming cost V 2 bases and J 4 bases; bases outside gene matches: 6. CDR1 ENHRY and CDR2 SYGVKD come from the germline V gene. The CDR3 loop spans 15 amino acids. CDR3 loop: CAISEAGLAAETQYF. CDR3 nucleotide sequence: TGTGCCATCAGTGAGGCTGGACTAGCCGCAGAGACCCAGTACTTC.

The chain couples TRBV14 to TRBJ2-5, with D possibly TRBD2 on 6 matching bases. V shed 4 bases and J shed 4 bases, with 19 bases lying between them. The CDR3 is 16 residues long. Per the germline V gene, CDR1 is SGHDN and CDR2 is FVKESK. CDR3 loop: CASSPLIPGVGETQYF. CDR3 in DNA: TGTGCCAGCAGCCCGCTTATTCCGGGGGTGGGAGAGACCCAGTACTTC.

The table lists this clone with a count of one. This chain links TRBV5-4 with TRBJ1-1; no clear D. The CDR3 totals 12 residues. In germline, CDR1 is SGHNT, CDR2 YYREEE (reference sequence). V was shortened by 2 bases and J by 4 bases, with 6 bases between the two germline ends. CDR3 DNA: TGTGCCAGCAGCTTCGGGAGCACTGAAGCTTTCTTT. It is translated as CASSFGSTEAFF.

V usage is TRBV9 and J usage is TRBJ2-2, with D unresolved. CDR1 is SGDLS and CDR2 is YYNGEE in the germline V gene. This CDR3 is built from 14 residues. V lost 4 bases to trimming and J lost 5 bases, with 12 bases between them. CDR3 loop: CASSSDLETGELFF. The DNA for the CDR3 is TGTGCCAGCAGCTCTGACCTGGAGACCGGGGAGCTGTTTTTT.

The rearrangement uses TRBV12-5 and TRBJ2-2, with a tentative D call TRBD1 (5 bases). The CDR3 length is 16 residues. V shed 5 bases and J shed 0 bases, with 13 bases lying between them. The V gene's germline CDR1 is LGHNT and CDR2 FRNRAP. The CDR3 loop is CASGNIQESNTGELFF. CDR3 nucleotide sequence: TGTGCTAGTGGTAACATACAGGAATCGAACACCGGGGAGCTGTTTTTT.

The chain uses TRBV7-9 and TRBJ1-3; D remains unclear. CDR3 length equals 13 residues. Trimming stripped 6 bases from V and 0 bases from J, with 6 bases between. CDR1 and CDR2 from the germline V gene are SEHNR and FQNEAQ (reference sequence). The CDR3 nucleotides are TGTGCCAGCAGAGGGAGCTCTGGAAACACCATATATTTT. Amino acid sequence: CASRGSSGNTIYF.

The rearrangement uses TRBV6-1 and TRBJ2-2; D is uncertain. CDR3 length equals 13 residues. Germline V gene data show CDR1 as MNHNS and CDR2 as SASEGT. V lost 6 bases and J lost 4, with 9 bases in between. CDR3 nucleotide sequence: TGTGCCAGCAGGTTCGGAACCACCGGGGAGCTGTTTTTT. Its protein is CASRFGTTGELFF.

The chain uses TRBV7-2 and TRBJ2-7; the D is unclear. CDR3 size: 14 residues. Germline CDR1 reads SGHTA; CDR2 reads FQGNSA. Deletions cut 3 bases from V and 2 bases from J, with 11 bases between. The CDR3 sequence: CASSLFAGAYEQYV. CDR3 coding DNA: TGTGCCAGCAGCTTGTTTGCAGGAGCCTACGAGCAGTACGTC.

This clone was counted a single time. The rearrangement links TRBV19 to TRBJ2-6; TRBD2 is a possible D gene (5 bases). The V gene lost 7 bases and the J gene lost 2 bases, with 12 bases spanning the gap. CDR1 LNHDA and CDR2 SQIVND come from the germline V gene (reference sequence). The CDR3 is made up of 15 amino acids. The CDR3 region has the DNA TGTGCCAGTAAGCTTCGGGAAGCTGGGGCCAACGTCCTGACTTTC. Its translation is CASKLREAGANVLTF.

This clone was detected many times. This chain connects TRBV10-3 to TRBJ1-3, with D hard to call. The CDR3 has 14 residues. The V end was cut by 3 bases, the J end by 4 bases, with 10 bases between. Germline V gene data show CDR1 as ENHRY and CDR2 as SYGVKD. In DNA form, the CDR3 reads TGTGCCATCAGTGACCCACGGGCCGGAAACACCATATATTTT. This gives the protein CAISDPRAGNTIYF.

This chain uses TRBV9 with TRBJ1-2; the match to TRBD1 covers 10 bases. The V gene end was trimmed by 2 bases and the J gene end by 7 bases; junction bases not matched to a gene: 5. The CDR3 is 14 amino acids. Germline V lookup: CDR1 SGDLS, CDR2 YYNGEE. The CDR3 spells CASSVGGTGVGYTF. For the CDR3, the DNA is TGTGCCAGCAGCGTTGGGGGGACAGGGGTTGGCTACACCTTC.

The CDR3 spells CASRAPSGGAEETQYF. The CDR3 DNA sequence: TGTGCCAGCAGGGCCCCTAGCGGGGGGGCTGAGGAGACCCAGTACTTC. V usage is TRBV7-2 and J usage is TRBJ2-5; 12 nucleotides line up with TRBD2. The V segment lost 6 bases and the J segment 5 bases; nucleotides outside the gene matches: 10. Germline-derived CDR1 and CDR2 are SGHTA and FQGNSA. CDR3 length: 16 residues. Together with reference TRBV7-2 and TRBJ2-5, the CDR3 gives the full variable domain: GAGVSQSPSNKVTEKGKDVELRCDPISGHTALYWYRQSLGQGLEFLIYFQGNSAPDKSGLPSDRFSAERTGGSVSTLTIQRTQQEDSAVYLCASRAPSGGAEETQYFGPGTRLLVL.

V is TRBV27 and J is TRBJ2-3, with no clear D. From germline, CDR1 is MNHEY and CDR2 SMNVEV (reference sequence). V shed 8 bases and J shed 2 bases, with 17 bases lying between them. The CDR3 is 15 amino acids. CDR3 region: CASAGWGGSTDTQYF. As DNA, the CDR3 is TGTGCCAGCGCTGGTTGGGGTGGCTCCACAGATACGCAGTATTTT.

The V gene is TRBV18, the J gene TRBJ1-6; D is possibly TRBD1 (6 bases). Trimming left V 3 bases short and J 6 bases short, with 18 bases between. The germline V gene has CDR1 KGHSH and CDR2 LQKENI. The CDR3 spans 17 residues. Here the CDR3 reads CASSPRTGSKANSPLHF. In nucleotides, the CDR3 is TGTGCCAGCTCACCTCGCACAGGGAGTAAGGCTAATTCACCCCTCCACTTT.

This clone has more than one count but fewer than ten. The rearrangement uses TRBV5-4 and TRBJ2-5, with 13 bases lining up with TRBD2. V shed 2 bases, J shed 2 bases, and the junction held 6 bases outside the gene matches. Germline lookup yields CDR1 SGHNT and CDR2 YYREEE (reference sequence). There are 17 residues in the CDR3. The CDR3 DNA reads TGTGCCAGCAGCTTTGGGGTGACTAGCGGGGGGCAAGAGACCCAGTACTTC. Translated, it gives CASSFGVTSGGQETQYF.

V gene TRBV29-1 combines with J gene TRBJ2-1; D not resolved. The CDR3 extends over 14 amino acids. The V end lost 7 bases, the J end lost 0 bases, and 13 bases lay between the germline ends. In germline, CDR1 is SQVTM, CDR2 ANQGSEA. The DNA of the CDR3 is TGCAGCGCTCAGGACCACAGCTCCTACAATGAGCAGTTCTTC. Translated, it gives CSAQDHSSYNEQFF.

The chain combines TRBV28 with TRBJ1-5; TRBD1 matches at 7 bases. Germline trimming cut 5 bases from V and 4 bases from J; bases unmatched to any gene: 8. CDR3 length: 15 residues. Germline-derived CDR1 and CDR2 are MDHEN and SYDVKM. CDR3 coding DNA: TGTGCCAGCAGTCAGTCCGGGACAGCTAATCAGCCCCAGCATTTT. Translation gives CASSQSGTANQPQHF.

With regard to this clone: Other DNA sequences of this sample code for an identical CDR3. The chain couples TRBV7-2 to TRBJ2-1; TRBD1 might be the D (5 bases). Germline-derived CDR1 and CDR2 are SGHTA and FQGNSA. V dropped 3 bases and J dropped 2 bases, with 11 bases sitting between them. The CDR3 consists of 15 residues. CDR3 sequence (DNA): TGTGCCAGCAGCTTGGGGCCGGCCACCTACAATGAGCAGTTCTTC. As protein: CASSLGPATYNEQFF.

J is TRBJ2-3 and V is TRBV6-5; no reliable D call. V was pared by 6 bases and J by 0 bases, with 13 bases between. The CDR3 covers 15 residues. CDR1 and CDR2 (germline): MNHEY, SVGAGI. The CDR3 loop is CASSPMVFSTDTQYF. CDR3 DNA sequence: TGTGCCAGCAGCCCGATGGTTTTTAGCACAGATACGCAGTATTTT.

The chain carries TRBV11-2 and TRBJ2-5; D unclear. The end of the DNA fits TRBJ2-7 better, so the J call may be wrong. Germline loops: CDR1 SGHAT, CDR2 FQNNGV. The CDR3 is made up of 17 amino acids. This CDR3 is CASSLVVRLRASYEQYF. In nucleotides, the CDR3 is TGTGCCAGCAGCTTAGTGGTACGGCTTAGGGCCTCCTACGAGCAGTACTTC.

The count of this clone is one. The gene calls are TRBV11-2 and TRBJ1-1; unclear D gene. The CDR3 length is 12 residues. Trimming pared 1 base from V and 11 bases from J, leaving 11 bases between. Germline CDR1 is SGHAT and CDR2 is FQNNGV. CDR3 bases: TGTGCCAGCAGCTTAGTAGGGTGGGTCGCTTTCTTT. Amino acids: CASSLVGWVAFF. The full variable domain, in which reference TRBV11-2 and TRBJ1-1 provide the parts outside the CDR3, is EAGVAQSPRYKIIEKRQSVAFWCNPISGHATLYWYQQILGQGPKLLIQFQNNGVVDDSQLPKDRFSAERLKGVDSTLKIQPAKLEDSAVYLCASSLVGWVAFFGQGTRLTVV.

The gene calls are TRBV7-9 and TRBJ2-5; no definite D call. Trimming left V 11 bases short and J 4 bases short, with 14 bases between. The CDR3 is 12 amino acids. Germline V gene data show CDR1 as SEHNR and CDR2 as FQNEAQ (reference sequence). This chain's CDR3 is CASSGSGETQYF. CDR3 DNA sequence: TGTGCCTCCTCCGGATCGGGAGAGACCCAGTACTTC.

The V call is TRBV28, the J call TRBJ1-4, with D perhaps matching TRBD1 (5 bases). V lost 2 bases to trimming and J lost 3 bases, with 13 bases between them. The CDR3 spans 16 residues. Germline V lookup: CDR1 MDHEN, CDR2 SYDVKM. CDR3 nucleotides: TGTGCCAGCAGTTTAGGCCGGGACGGGGCTAATGAAAAACTGTTTTTT. This gives the protein CASSLGRDGANEKLFF. Complete variable domain (other parts from reference TRBV28 and TRBJ1-4): DVKVTQSSRYLVKRTGEKVFLECVQDMDHENMFWYRQDPGLGLRLIYFSYDVKMKEKGDIPEGYSVSREKKERFSLILESASTNQTSMYLCASSLGRDGANEKLFFGSGTQLSVL.

V usage is TRBV6-5 and J usage is TRBJ2-7, with a tentative D call TRBD2 (5 bases). In germline, CDR1 is MNHEY, CDR2 SVGAGI. The V end was cut by 7 bases, the J end by 0 bases, with 13 bases between. CDR3 length: 14 amino acids. The CDR3 bases are TGTGCCAGCAAGTCCAGGAGGAGCTCCTACGAGCAGTACGTC. It specifies CASKSRRSSYEQYV.

The rearrangement uses TRBV9 and TRBJ2-1, with 7 bases aligning to TRBD2. The germline CDR1 and CDR2 sequences are SGDLS and YYNGEE. Losses at the gene ends were 2 bases for V and 6 bases for J; bases not matched to a gene: 5. There are 14 residues in the CDR3. CDR3: CASSVASGFNEQFF. In nucleotides, the CDR3 is TGTGCCAGCAGCGTGGCTAGCGGATTCAATGAGCAGTTCTTC. The full variable domain, rest sourced from reference TRBV9 and TRBJ2-1, is DSGVTQTPKHLITATGQRVTLRCSPRSGDLSVYWYQQSLDQGLQFLIQYYNGEERAKGNILERFSAQQFPDLHSELNLSSLELGDSALYFCASSVASGFNEQFFGPGTRLTVL.

This clone was recorded only once. This chain connects TRBV29-1 to TRBJ2-5; a weak D match, TRBD1 (5 bases). This CDR3 region has 12 residues. Per germline, CDR1 SQVTM and CDR2 ANQGSEA. Trimming cost V 4 bases and J 2 bases, with 8 bases left between them. CDR3 loop: CSVGGIQETQYF. Here the CDR3 DNA reads TGCAGCGTTGGGGGCATACAAGAGACCCAGTACTTC.

This clone was observed a handful of times. The J gene is TRBJ1-2, the V gene TRBV9; D is unclear. Looked up from germline, CDR1 is SGDLS and CDR2 is YYNGEE. Trimming removed 3 bases from V and 8 bases from J, with 5 bases in between. This CDR3 has 10 residues. CDR3 bases: TGTGCCAGCAGCGGTAGGGGCTACACCTTC. Protein: CASSGRGYTF.

V is TRBV2 and J is TRBJ1-6; 7 bases align to TRBD1. J gave up 7 bases and V 7 bases, and 4 bases lay outside the gene matches. CDR3 length equals 13 residues. Germline V lookup: CDR1 SNHLY, CDR2 FYNNEI. The CDR3 sequence is CASIPGQNSPLHF. DNA of the CDR3: TGTGCCAGCATCCCGGGACAGAATTCACCCCTCCACTTT.

The chain carries TRBV28 and TRBJ2-7; the match to TRBD2 covers 8 bases. The CDR3 is made up of 13 amino acids. The J segment lost 4 bases and the V segment lost 6 bases, leaving 5 bases of the junction unmatched. From germline, CDR1 is MDHEN and CDR2 SYDVKM. The CDR3 region is CASRSGGLYEQYF. The CDR3 nucleotides are TGTGCCAGCAGAAGCGGGGGTTTATACGAGCAGTACTTC.

The CDR3 here is CASSETAYGYTF. CDR3 nucleotide sequence: TGTGCCAGCAGTGAGACAGCCTATGGCTACACCTTC. V and J are TRBV6-1 and TRBJ1-2; D is perhaps TRBD1 (5 bases). CDR3 length: 12 residues. V shed 3 bases and J shed 4 bases, with 6 bases lying between them. From germline, CDR1 is MNHNS and CDR2 SASEGT.